The 21 T cell receptor beta chains below were found in one sample sequenced in a study of blood T cells in healthy people across ages. Sample-barcoded 5' priming and a J-beta primer mix drove a second PCR of about 7 to 11 cycles. TCRdb re-called the 5' RACE reads through MiXCR, storing one row per CDR3 protein. Among roughly 800,000 distinct CDR3 sequences listed, around a quarter were seen once. Separately, the same data were catalogued under a study of T cells of mothers and their children.

Sequencing used blood. Source of these receptors: a boy between 10 and 17 years old in good health.

As DNA, the CDR3 is TGCGCCAGCAGCTCGCCTTGGGAGACAGGGGAGTGGGGTACTGAAGCTTTCTTT. Protein sequence: CASSSPWETGEWGTEAFF. The V call is TRBV5-1, the J call TRBJ1-1; 8 nucleotides match TRBD1. V was clipped by 3 bases and J by 5 bases; unmatched bases: 18. The CDR3 has 18 amino acids. Germline V gene lookup returns CDR1 SGHRS and CDR2 YFSETQ.

V is TRBV10-3 and J is TRBJ1-1; D is perhaps TRBD1 (5 bases). The V end lost 2 bases, the J end lost 5 bases, and 9 bases lay between the germline ends. The CDR3 is 13 amino acids. Looked up from germline, CDR1 is ENHRY and CDR2 is SYGVKD. The CDR3 loop is CAISEGAWTEAFF. DNA for the CDR3: TGTGCCATCAGTGAGGGGGCTTGGACTGAAGCTTTCTTT.

This clonotype was observed a handful of times. The rearrangement uses TRBV28 and TRBJ1-4; the D gene is possibly TRBD1 (5 bases). The CDR3 is made up of 13 amino acids. Deletions cut 6 bases from V and 9 bases from J, with 14 bases between. CDR1 and CDR2 from the germline V gene are MDHEN and SYDVKM. The CDR3 nucleotides read TGTGCCAGCAGCAGGGTCGACGTTCAAAAACTGTTTTTT. Protein product: CASSRVDVQKLFF.

Only a few counts were recorded for this clonotype. DNA for the CDR3: TGCAGTGCTAGAATGGTGGGCACAGGTACGGGCTACACCTTC. It specifies CSARMVGTGTGYTF. V usage is TRBV20-1 and J usage is TRBJ1-2, with a weak D call TRBD1 (5 bases). This CDR3 comprises 14 residues. Germline assignment: CDR1 DFQATT and CDR2 SNEGSKA (reference sequence). V dropped 2 bases and J dropped 8 bases, with 18 bases sitting between them.

This clonotype was seen a few times. The chain uses TRBV10-3 and TRBJ2-7; D gene ambiguous. Between the trimmed V and J ends, which lost 4 bases and 4 bases, there was a span of 8 bases. The CDR3 runs to 12 residues. CDR1 ENHRY and CDR2 SYGVKD come from the germline V gene. This chain's CDR3 is CAISVQNYEQYF. The CDR3, as DNA: TGTGCCATCAGTGTACAGAATTACGAGCAGTACTTC.

The V gene is TRBV7-2, the J gene TRBJ2-3; 7 bases agree with TRBD2. This CDR3 spans 16 amino acids. Germline CDR1 and CDR2: SGHTA and FQGNSA. J lost 5 bases, V lost 3 bases, and 11 bases had no gene match. The chain's CDR3 is CASSFLGSAGLDTQYF. For the CDR3, the DNA is TGTGCCAGCAGCTTTTTGGGCTCAGCGGGGTTAGATACGCAGTATTTT.

The V gene is TRBV25-1, the J gene TRBJ1-1; TRBD1 matches 12 bases. This CDR3 is built from 16 residues. With 3 bases clipped from V and 4 bases from J, the junction kept 6 bases outside the gene matches. The germline V gene has CDR1 MGHDK and CDR2 SYGVNS. The CDR3 region is CASSDRDRGPRTEAFF. In nucleotides, the CDR3 is TGTGCCAGCAGTGACCGGGACAGGGGGCCTCGCACTGAAGCTTTCTTT.

The CDR3 bases are TGCGCCAGCAGCCAAAATCGTATGGGGCCAGAGGGATACAATGAGCAGTTCTTC. Encoded protein: CASSQNRMGPEGYNEQFF. J is TRBJ2-1 and V is TRBV4-1; the D gene could be TRBD1 or TRBD2 (5 bases each). The V gene's germline CDR1 is MGHRA and CDR2 YSYEKL. The CDR3 sequence is 18 residues long. V lost 2 bases and J 4 bases, leaving 21 bases between the germline ends.

V gene TRBV12-3 or TRBV12-4 combines with J gene TRBJ2-4; maybe TRBD2 (6 bases). V was pared by 7 bases and J by 3 bases, with 13 bases between. The CDR3 runs 14 residues. CDR3 residues: CASTLTSSKNIQYF. The CDR3 DNA follows: TGTGCCAGCACCCTCACTAGCAGCAAAAACATTCAGTACTTC.

The rearrangement links TRBV28 to TRBJ2-5, with TRBD2 matching over 7 bases. Germline loops: CDR1 MDHEN, CDR2 SYDVKM. After removal of 4 bases from V and 3 bases from J, the junction contained 11 bases not matched to a gene. CDR3 length equals 16 residues. CDR3 residues: CASSSEVWLAEETQYF. CDR3 nucleotide sequence: TGTGCCAGCAGTTCCGAAGTGTGGCTAGCGGAAGAGACCCAGTACTTC.

This chain uses TRBV12-5 with TRBJ2-1; weak D call: TRBD1 (6 bases). Germline values: CDR1 LGHNT, CDR2 FRNRAP. The CDR3 has 12 residues. The V gene lost 2 bases and the J gene lost 15 bases, with 14 bases spanning the gap. Written as DNA, the CDR3 is TGTGCTAGTGGTTTGAAGGACAGTGGTCCGTTCTTC. Its translation: CASGLKDSGPFF.

V gene TRBV20-1 combines with J gene TRBJ2-2; perhaps TRBD2 as D (6 bases). CDR1 DFQATT and CDR2 SNEGSKA come from the germline V gene (reference sequence). The CDR3 covers 14 residues. V was cut by 1 base and J by 6 bases, with 12 bases left in between. The CDR3 bases are TGCAGTGCTAGAGCGGGACTTCAGGCCGGGGAGCTGTTTTTT. Translated, it gives CSARAGLQAGELFF.

The chain joins TRBV29-1 to TRBJ2-1; D may be TRBD1 (6 bases). V was trimmed by 2 bases and J by 8 bases, leaving 22 bases between them. The CDR3 extends over 16 amino acids. Germline V CDR1 and CDR2: SQVTM, ANQGSEA. CDR3 in amino acids: CSVETGLSEGSYEQFF. The CDR3 DNA follows: TGCAGCGTTGAAACAGGGCTGAGCGAAGGGAGCTATGAGCAGTTCTTC.

The chain links TRBV12-3 or TRBV12-4 to TRBJ2-3; TRBD1 might be the D (6 bases). This CDR3 spans 15 amino acids. V was trimmed by 11 bases and J by 3 bases, leaving 21 bases between them. The CDR3 DNA reads as TGTGCCCCCAGCCCCCCAGGGACATTAACAGATACGCAGTATTTT. This translates into CAPSPPGTLTDTQYF.

This chain links TRBV4-1 with TRBJ2-7; D perhaps matches TRBD1 (6 bases). CDR3 length equals 13 residues. Germline V gives CDR1 MGHRA, CDR2 YSYEKL. Trimming shortened V by 2 bases and J by 5 bases, and 10 bases separated the two germline ends. CDR3 sequence (DNA): TGCGCCAGCAGCCAAAGTGGGGGCCACGAGCAGTACTTC. This encodes CASSQSGGHEQYF.

In its sample, this clonotype was seen a few times. The CDR3 DNA is TGCGCCAGCAGCCCTAGGACTAGCGGGAGTTCTCAAGAGACCCAGTACTTC. Its translation is CASSPRTSGSSQETQYF. The V call is TRBV5-1, the J call TRBJ2-5; TRBD2 matches at 13 bases. The CDR3 consists of 17 residues. Germline CDR1 reads SGHRS; CDR2 reads YFSETQ. With V trimmed by 4 bases and J by 2 bases, 8 bases remained unmatched.

The chain couples TRBV29-1 to TRBJ2-7, with D possibly matching TRBD1 (5 bases). V shed 7 bases and J shed 6 bases, with 28 bases lying between them. CDR3 size: 16 residues. The germline V gene encodes CDR1 SQVTM and CDR2 ANQGSEA. CDR3 in amino acids: CSAVLSLGRESGEQYF. CDR3 nucleotides: TGCAGCGCCGTTCTCTCCTTAGGCAGGGAATCGGGCGAGCAGTACTTC.

This chain links TRBV12-3 or TRBV12-4 with TRBJ2-6; perhaps TRBD1 as D (6 bases). The V end lost 6 bases, the J end lost 0 bases, and 12 bases lay between the germline ends. The CDR3 sequence is 16 residues long. Written as DNA, the CDR3 is TGTGCCAGCAGCATACAGGGAATCTCTGGGGCCAACGTCCTGACTTTC. Translating gives CASSIQGISGANVLTF.

With respect to this clonotype: The junction departs from germline at one end; a sequencing error may be responsible. The chain has TRBV6-5 and TRBJ1-4; D is undetermined. This CDR3 is built from 15 residues. Looked up from germline, CDR1 is MNHEY and CDR2 is SVGAGI. The CDR3 loop is CASSYGAAGNGKLFF. The DNA of the CDR3 is TGTGCCAGCAGTTACGGAGCAGCGGGCAATGGAAAACTGTTTTTT.

This clonotype was detected a few times. V is TRBV12-3 or TRBV12-4 and J is TRBJ2-5; D is ambiguous. The V end was cut by 4 bases, the J end by 5 bases, with 11 bases between. CDR3 length equals 13 residues. The CDR3 protein is CASSSVGYETQYF. The CDR3 DNA reads TGTGCCAGCAGTTCGGTAGGGTACGAGACCCAGTACTTC.

This clonotype has more than one count but fewer than ten. The chain links TRBV2 to TRBJ2-5; 9 bases are shared with TRBD1. The V and J ends lost 3 bases and 1 base, in that order; junction bases with no gene match: 6. Germline V gives CDR1 SNHLY, CDR2 FYNNEI. The CDR3 spans 16 residues. For the CDR3, the DNA is TGTGCCAGCAGTGACCCGGGACAGGGAATCCAAGAGACCCAGTACTTC. Translating it yields CASSDPGQGIQETQYF. The complete variable domain, with remaining parts taken from reference TRBV2 and TRBJ2-5, reads EPEVTQTPSHQVTQMGQEVILRCVPISNHLYFYWYRQILGQKVEFLVSFYNNEISEKSEIFDDQFSVERPDGSNFTLKIRSTKLEDSAMYFCASSDPGQGIQETQYFGPGTRLLVL.